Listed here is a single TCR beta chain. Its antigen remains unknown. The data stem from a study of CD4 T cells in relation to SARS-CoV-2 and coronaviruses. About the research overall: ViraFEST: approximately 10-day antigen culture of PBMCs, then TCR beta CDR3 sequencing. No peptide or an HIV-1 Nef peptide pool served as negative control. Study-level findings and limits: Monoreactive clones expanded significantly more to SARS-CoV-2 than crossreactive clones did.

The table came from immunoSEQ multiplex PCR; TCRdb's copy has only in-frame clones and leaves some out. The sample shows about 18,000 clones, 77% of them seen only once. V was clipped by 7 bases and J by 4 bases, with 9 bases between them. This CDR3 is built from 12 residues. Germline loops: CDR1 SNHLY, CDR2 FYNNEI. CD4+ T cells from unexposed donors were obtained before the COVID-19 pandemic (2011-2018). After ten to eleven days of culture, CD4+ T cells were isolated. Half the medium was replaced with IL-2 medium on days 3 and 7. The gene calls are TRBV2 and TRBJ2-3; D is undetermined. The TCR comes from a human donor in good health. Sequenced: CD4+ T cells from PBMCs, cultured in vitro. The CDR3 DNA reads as TGTGCCAGCACCCTCGGAGCAGATACGCAGTATTTT. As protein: CASTLGADTQYF.